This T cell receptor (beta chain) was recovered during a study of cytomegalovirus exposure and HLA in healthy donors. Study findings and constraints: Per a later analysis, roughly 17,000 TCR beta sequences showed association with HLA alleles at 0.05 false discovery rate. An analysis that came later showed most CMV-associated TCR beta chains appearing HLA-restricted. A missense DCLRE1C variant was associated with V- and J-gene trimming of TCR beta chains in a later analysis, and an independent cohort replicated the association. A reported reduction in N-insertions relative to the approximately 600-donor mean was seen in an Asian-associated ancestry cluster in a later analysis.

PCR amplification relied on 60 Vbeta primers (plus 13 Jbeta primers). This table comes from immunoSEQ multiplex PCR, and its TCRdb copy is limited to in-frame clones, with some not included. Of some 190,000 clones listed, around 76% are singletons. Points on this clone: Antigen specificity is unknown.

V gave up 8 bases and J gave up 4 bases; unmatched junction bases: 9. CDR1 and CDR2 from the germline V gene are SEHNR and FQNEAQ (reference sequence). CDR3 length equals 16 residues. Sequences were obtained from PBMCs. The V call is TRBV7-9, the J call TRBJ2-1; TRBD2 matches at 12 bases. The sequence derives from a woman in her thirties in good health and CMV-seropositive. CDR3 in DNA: TGTGCCAGCGTCCAGACTAGCGGGGGTACTTACAATGAGCAGTTCTTC. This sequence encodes CASVQTSGGTYNEQFF.